The sequence of this TCR beta chain was determined in a study of beta chain features in type 1 diabetes (dated by TCRdb to the late 2010s). About the study as a whole: Mean age, gender distribution, total cell number and subset yield did not differ between patients and healthy donors. The study compared TCRB repertoires of sorted circulating CD4+ T cell subsets between recently diagnosed type 1 diabetes patients and matched healthy donors. A total of about 110,000,000 sorted cells were examined across all samples, and a strong correlation was observed between cell number per subset and RNA yield. Regulatory and stem cell-like memory subsets were isolated from only 8 patients and roughly eight healthy donors, whereas naive and central memory subsets came from all 30 or so donors. The research as a whole found: Because the HLA sub-analyses included only small numbers of individuals, any influence of HLA type on TCRB rearrangement was left unresolved. Shorter templates might have been favored by PCR, but patient and control samples were amplified and corrected together, so both groups would have been affected equally by any skew. The naive, central memory and regulatory TCRB repertoires appeared to resemble one another more closely among patients than among healthy donors. A moderate but significant shortening of TCRB CDR3 length was observed in type 1 diabetes patients in all four CD4+ subsets. Patients with type 1 diabetes made fewer insertions and deleted more nucleotides at VDJ recombination sites, implying thymic rearrangement abnormalities. Sequencing cDNA rather than genomic DNA could over-represent highly expressing activated cells, although activation and CD3 levels did not differ between groups.

Each donor gave one peripheral blood draw, averaging roughly 100 mL, which was collected into heparinised tubes. A BD FACSAria II and a panel including CD45RO, CCR7, CD25, CD127, CD95 and CD27 were used to sort naive, central memory, regulatory and stem cell-like memory CD4+ T cells. A purity above 95% was achieved for all sorted populations. Right away, PBMCs were isolated by Lymphoprep density gradient centrifugation and were stained directly, with no culture step. So that batch effects would be minimized, each experiment stained and sorted samples in pairs, pairing one healthy donor with one patient. This clone was picked up a small number of times. The antigen it binds to is not known. The record has no base qualities; no much larger clone is one base away. Relative to germline, V is 2 bases shorter and J is 2 bases shorter, with 7 bases between their ends. From its cysteine to its phenylalanine, the CDR3 spans 13 amino acids. Of the read, only the CDR3 DNA is kept; its 39 bases are in frame from base 1. CDR1 and CDR2, looked up from the germline V gene (reference sequence), are MNHEY and SMNVEV.

The entire amount of isolated RNA was reverse transcribed using the High Capacity cDNA Reverse Transcription Kit, so the sequenced TCRB transcripts were expressed ones. Naive, central memory and regulatory T cell samples underwent deep immunoSEQ sequencing, averaging around 3.6 million total reads per sample. Sorted cells were lysed in RLT buffer and RNA was extracted with DNase-treated RNeasy Micro or Mini kits, depending on cell number. To prevent cross-contamination, every cell subset was processed on its own, while patient and healthy donor samples were processed together. Using the immunoSEQ multiplex PCR, TCRB sequences were amplified from cDNA into 87-bp fragments spanning the CDR3 region. Amplicons were sequenced on the Illumina HiSeq platform. The original pipeline was this. Synthetic template baselines were used to correct PCR bias computationally, reads within Hamming distance 2 were collapsed together, and singletons that could not be merged were discarded. Reads were aligned against IMGT to assign V, D and J genes, CDR3 length and insertions or deletions at six rearrangement sites. Within each subset, clonotype counts were normalized to sorted cell number, after which true diversity and Gini coefficients were computed with the tcR R package. Repertoire sharing was quantified using the overlap coefficient calculated on TCRB nucleotide sequences. The table comes from immuneACCESS by way of TCRdb, which keeps in-frame sequences with V and J called. Part of the clones is missing from these tables; in studies checked, under half for an unresolved V gene and the rest for unknown reasons. V and J calls and clone size follow that table, whereas D and trimming were derived from the DNA. This sample is represented by some 350,000 clones; over 8.5% of them were singletons. About 0.6% of the sample is held by the ten biggest clonotypes.

Recombination connected TRBV27 to TRBJ2-7; the D segment cannot be called with confidence. The receptor's source is a man aged 25-45 years with type 1 diabetes. What was sequenced was central memory CD4+ T cells from blood. The nucleotide sequence reads TGTGCCAGCAGTTTAGGGGTGGCCTACGAGCAGTACTTC. This gives the protein CASSLGVAYEQYF.